This T cell receptor (beta chain) was captured by sequencing in a study of blood T cell repertoires in COVID-19 (dated by TCRdb to between 2020 and 2021). Broadly, across the study: Collaborator samples came from the United States, Italy and Spain and covered acute and convalescent phases of COVID-19. The material from the prospective study consisted of cDNA or gDNA derived from T cells, B-cell-depleted T cells, or PBMCs. Sample metadata almost always included a de-identified subject ID, COVID-19 status, age in years and sex. Where available, HLA class I and class II types were taken from metadata supplied by the sample provider and were not determined by assay-based typing. Subjects who had been exposed to COVID-19, were actively infected with it, or had recovered from it provided the deeply sampled blood TCRbeta repertoires that made up the dataset. Samples came from the ongoing ImmuneRACE study (first 160 participants) plus 1,254 subjects from 6 global collaborators. The repertoires were released in a freely available public database meant as a resource for research on the immune response to SARS-CoV-2. The paper's findings and limits, for the study overall: The amount of clinical and demographic metadata varied by source and participant and was provided uncurated.

As for this clone: What antigen it recognizes has not been identified. No clone much larger than this one lies a single base away; base qualities are absent.

Another Seattle source contributed samples from volunteer blood donors who had recovered from COVID-19. Whole blood was collected in K2EDTA tubes by collaborating institutions according to the institutions' own protocols. For TCRbeta analysis, collaborator samples were shipped as frozen whole blood, as isolated PBMCs, or as DNA extracted from either sample type. The immunoSEQ Assay, a bias-controlled multiplex PCR, was used to amplify TCRbeta CDR3 regions from genomic DNA. Regarding the original processing steps: Within the assay, amplification of reference gene primers was used to estimate how many nucleated cells each sample contained. To quantify the absolute abundance of each unique TCRbeta CDR3 rearrangement, sequence reads were collapsed and filtered. For each sample, productive Simpson clonality was calculated as the square root of Simpson's diversity index over productive rearrangements. TCRdb provides this immuneACCESS table in a form limited to in-frame rearrangements. Some clones are lacking; in checked studies, under half of them reflect an unresolved V gene, and why the rest are absent is not known. The DNA was the basis for D and trimming; V, J and clone size are from that table. The sample table lists 200,000 to 250,000 clones, around 80% of them with a count of one. The top ten clonotypes cover about 1.5% of the sample.

This sequence was found in a woman in her 40s who had recovered from COVID-19. Sequenced material: peripheral blood.

The DNA reads as follows: TGTGCCACCAGCAGAGGCCACAGGGGCACTAACTATGGCTACACCTTC. Its protein product is CATSRGHRGTNYGYTF. The sequence is built from TRBV15 and TRBJ1-2; TRBD1 matches 7 bases in the middle. In the germline V gene (reference sequence), CDR1 corresponds to LNHNV and CDR2 to YYDKDF. Measured from the cysteine to the phenylalanine, the CDR3 is 16 residues long. Here the CDR3 DNA is all that survives: 48 bases in frame from base 1. V is cut back by 1 base and J by 0 bases, with 5 bases in the junction unmatched.